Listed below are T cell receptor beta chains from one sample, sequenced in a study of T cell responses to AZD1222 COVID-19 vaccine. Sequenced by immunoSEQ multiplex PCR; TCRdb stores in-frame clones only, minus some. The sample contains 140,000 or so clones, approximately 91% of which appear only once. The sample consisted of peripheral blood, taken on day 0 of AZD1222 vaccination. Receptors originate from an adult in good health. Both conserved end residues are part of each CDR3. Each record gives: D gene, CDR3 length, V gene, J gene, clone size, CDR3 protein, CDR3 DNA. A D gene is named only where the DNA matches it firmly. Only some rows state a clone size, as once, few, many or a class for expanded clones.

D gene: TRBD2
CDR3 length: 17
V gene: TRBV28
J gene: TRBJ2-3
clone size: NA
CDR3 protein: CASSPLWSGRWADTQYF
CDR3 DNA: TGTGCCAGCAGTCCTTTGTGGAGCGGGAGGTGGGCAGATACGCAGTATTTT

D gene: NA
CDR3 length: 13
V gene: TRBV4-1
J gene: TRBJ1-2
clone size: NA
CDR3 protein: CASSQDRAGGYTF
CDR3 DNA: TGCGCCAGCAGCCAAGATAGAGCTGGTGGCTACACCTTC

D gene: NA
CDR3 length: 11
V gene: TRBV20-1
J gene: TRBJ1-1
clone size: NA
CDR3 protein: CSARSPDRAFF
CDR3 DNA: TGCAGTGCTAGGAGCCCGGACCGAGCTTTCTTT

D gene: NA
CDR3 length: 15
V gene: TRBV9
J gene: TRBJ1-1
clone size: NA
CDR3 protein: CASTRSGAGNTEAFF
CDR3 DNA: TGTGCCAGCACCCGGTCGGGGGCAGGGAACACTGAAGCTTTCTTT

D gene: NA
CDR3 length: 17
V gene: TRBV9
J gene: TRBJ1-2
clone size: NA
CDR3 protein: CASSATSYGTPPDGYTF
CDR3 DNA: TGTGCCAGCAGCGCCACCTCCTACGGGACGCCACCCGATGGCTACACCTTC

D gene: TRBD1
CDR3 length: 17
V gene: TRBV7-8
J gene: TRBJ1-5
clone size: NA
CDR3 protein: CASSGGQGGGLNQPQHF
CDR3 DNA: TGTGCCAGCAGCGGAGGACAGGGAGGGGGCCTGAATCAGCCCCAGCATTTT

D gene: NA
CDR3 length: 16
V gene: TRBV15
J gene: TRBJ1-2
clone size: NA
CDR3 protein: CATSPGDRPRLYGYTF
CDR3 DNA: TGTGCCACCAGCCCTGGTGACAGGCCCCGGCTATATGGCTACACCTTC

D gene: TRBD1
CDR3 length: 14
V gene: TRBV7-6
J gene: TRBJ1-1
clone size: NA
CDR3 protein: CASSLEDRGGEAFF
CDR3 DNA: TGTGCCAGCAGCTTAGAAGACAGGGGAGGTGAGGCTTTCTTT

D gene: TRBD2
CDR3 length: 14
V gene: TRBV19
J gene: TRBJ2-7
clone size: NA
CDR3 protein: CASSTSGTGYEQYF
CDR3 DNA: TGTGCCAGTAGCACCAGCGGGACTGGTTACGAGCAGTACTTC

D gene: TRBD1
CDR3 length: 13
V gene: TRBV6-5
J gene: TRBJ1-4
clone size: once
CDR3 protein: CAGTQGANEKLFF
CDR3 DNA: TGTGCCGGAACTCAGGGGGCTAATGAAAAACTGTTTTTT

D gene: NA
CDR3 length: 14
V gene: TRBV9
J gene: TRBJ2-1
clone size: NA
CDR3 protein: CASSVEATHNEQFF
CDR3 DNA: TGTGCCAGCAGCGTAGAGGCTACTCACAATGAGCAGTTCTTC

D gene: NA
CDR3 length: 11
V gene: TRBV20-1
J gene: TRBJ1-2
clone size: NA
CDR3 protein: CSAGTSGGYTF
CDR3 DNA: TGCAGTGCAGGGACCTCTGGGGGCTACACCTTC

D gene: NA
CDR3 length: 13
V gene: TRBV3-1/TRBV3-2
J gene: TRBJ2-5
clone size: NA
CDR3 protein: CASSRLEGETQYF
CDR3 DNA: TGTGCCAGCAGCCGGTTAGAGGGAGAGACCCAGTACTTC

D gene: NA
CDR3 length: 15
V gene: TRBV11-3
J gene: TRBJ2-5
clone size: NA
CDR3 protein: CASSLILVPQETQYF
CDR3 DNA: TGTGCCAGCAGCTTGATTCTTGTCCCCCAAGAGACCCAGTACTTC

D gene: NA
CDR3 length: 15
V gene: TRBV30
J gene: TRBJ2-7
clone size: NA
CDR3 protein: CAWSVLGGPSYEQYF
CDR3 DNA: TGTGCCTGGAGTGTACTGGGGGGCCCGTCCTACGAGCAGTACTTC

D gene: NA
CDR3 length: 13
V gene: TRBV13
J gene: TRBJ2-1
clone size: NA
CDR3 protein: CASNKGSYNEQFF
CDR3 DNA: TGTGCCAGCAACAAGGGCTCCTACAATGAGCAGTTCTTC

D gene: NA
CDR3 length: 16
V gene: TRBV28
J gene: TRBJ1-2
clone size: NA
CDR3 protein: CASIGPSVWGVGGYTF
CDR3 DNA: TGTGCCAGCATTGGCCCCTCCGTCTGGGGAGTGGGTGGCTACACCTTC

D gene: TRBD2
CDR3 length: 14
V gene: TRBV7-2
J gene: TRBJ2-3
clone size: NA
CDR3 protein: CASSRGGRTDTQYF
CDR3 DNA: TGTGCCAGCAGCCGCGGGGGGCGCACAGATACGCAGTATTTT

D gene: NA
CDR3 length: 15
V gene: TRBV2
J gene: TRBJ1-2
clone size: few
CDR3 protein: CASSQTDAQSYGYTF
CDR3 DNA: TGTGCCAGCAGCCAAACCGATGCCCAGAGCTATGGCTACACCTTC

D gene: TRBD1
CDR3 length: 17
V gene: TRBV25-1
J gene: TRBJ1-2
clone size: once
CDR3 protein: CASSDSGTGGLLYGYTF
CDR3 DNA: TGTGCCAGCAGTGATTCCGGGACAGGGGGTTTACTCTATGGCTACACCTTC

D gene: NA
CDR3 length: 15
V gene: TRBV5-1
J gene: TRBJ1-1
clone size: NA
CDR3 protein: CASSSHRVGNTEAFF
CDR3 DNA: TGCGCCAGCAGCTCCCACAGGGTGGGGAACACTGAAGCTTTCTTT

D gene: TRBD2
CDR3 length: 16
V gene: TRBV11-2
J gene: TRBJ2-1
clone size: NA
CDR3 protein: CASSSRGRGGNNEQFF
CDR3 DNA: TGTGCCAGCAGCTCACGTGGTCGCGGGGGAAACAATGAGCAGTTCTTC

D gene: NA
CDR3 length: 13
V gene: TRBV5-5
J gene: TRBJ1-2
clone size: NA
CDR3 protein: CASSLLVVNGYTF
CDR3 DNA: TGTGCCAGCAGCTTGTTAGTTGTTAATGGCTACACCTTC

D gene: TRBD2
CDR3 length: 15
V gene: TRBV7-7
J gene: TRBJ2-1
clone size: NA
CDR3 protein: CASSLGLAGYNEQFF
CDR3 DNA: TGTGCTAGCAGCTTGGGACTAGCTGGGTACAATGAGCAGTTCTTC

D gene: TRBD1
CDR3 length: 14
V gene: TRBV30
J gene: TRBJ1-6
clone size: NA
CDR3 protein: CAWGQGEQNSPLHF
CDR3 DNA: TGTGCCTGGGGACAGGGCGAGCAAAATTCACCCCTCCACTTT

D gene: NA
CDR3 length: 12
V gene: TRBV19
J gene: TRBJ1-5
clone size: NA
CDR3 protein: CASTAGDQPQHF
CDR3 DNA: TGTGCCAGTACCGCAGGGGATCAGCCCCAGCATTTT

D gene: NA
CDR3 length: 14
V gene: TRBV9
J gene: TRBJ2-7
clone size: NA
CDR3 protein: CASSGPSPSYEQYF
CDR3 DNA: TGTGCCAGCAGCGGGCCAAGCCCTTCCTACGAGCAGTACTTC

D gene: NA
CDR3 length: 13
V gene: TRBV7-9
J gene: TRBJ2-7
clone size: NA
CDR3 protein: CASSSQGSYEQYF
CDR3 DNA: TGTGCCAGCAGCAGCCAAGGCTCCTACGAGCAGTACTTC

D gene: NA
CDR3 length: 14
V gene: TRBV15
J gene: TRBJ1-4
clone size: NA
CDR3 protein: CATSRVGLNEKLFF
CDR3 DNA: TGTGCCACCAGCAGAGTGGGGTTGAATGAAAAACTGTTTTTT

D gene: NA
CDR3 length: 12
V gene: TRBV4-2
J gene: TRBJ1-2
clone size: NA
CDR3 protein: CASSQEGTGYTF
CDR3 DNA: TGTGCCAGCAGCCAAGAGGGAACTGGCTACACCTTC

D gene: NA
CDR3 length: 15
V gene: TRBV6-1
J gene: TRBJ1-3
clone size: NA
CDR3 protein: CASSEGQHSGNTIYF
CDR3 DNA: TGTGCCAGCAGTGAAGGACAACACTCTGGAAACACCATATATTTT

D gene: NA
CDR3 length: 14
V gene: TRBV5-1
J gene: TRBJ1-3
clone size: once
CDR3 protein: CASSSGSSGNIIYF
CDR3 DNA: TGCGCCAGCAGCTCGGGGAGCTCTGGAAACATCATATATTTT

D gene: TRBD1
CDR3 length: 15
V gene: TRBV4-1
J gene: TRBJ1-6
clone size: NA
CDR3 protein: CASSQQDRGNSPLHF
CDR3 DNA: TGCGCCAGCAGCCAACAGGACAGGGGTAATTCACCCCTCCACTTT

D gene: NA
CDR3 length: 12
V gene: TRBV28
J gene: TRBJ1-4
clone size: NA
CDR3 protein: CASRLGREKLFF
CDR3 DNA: TGTGCCAGCAGATTAGGGCGCGAAAAACTGTTTTTT

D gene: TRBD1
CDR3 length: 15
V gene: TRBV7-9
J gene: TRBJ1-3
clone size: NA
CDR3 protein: CASGTGQISGNTIYF
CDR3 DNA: TGTGCCAGCGGGACGGGACAGATCTCTGGAAACACCATATATTTT

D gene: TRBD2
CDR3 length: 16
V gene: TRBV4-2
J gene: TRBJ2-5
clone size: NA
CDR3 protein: CASSQASGRLQETQYF
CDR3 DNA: TGTGCCAGCAGCCAAGCTAGCGGGAGACTCCAAGAGACCCAGTACTTC

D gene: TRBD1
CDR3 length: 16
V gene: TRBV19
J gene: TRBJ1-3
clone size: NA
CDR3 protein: CASSISPGQSKNTIYF
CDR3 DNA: TGTGCCAGTAGTATATCTCCGGGACAGTCGAAAAACACCATATATTTT

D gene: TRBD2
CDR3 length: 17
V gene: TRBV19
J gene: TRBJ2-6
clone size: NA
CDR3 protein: CASSIVLGGTGANVLTF
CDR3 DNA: TGTGCCAGTAGTATCGTACTCGGGGGGACTGGGGCCAACGTCCTGACTTTC

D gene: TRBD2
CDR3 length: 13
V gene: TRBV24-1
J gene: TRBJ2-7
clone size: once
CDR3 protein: CAAPREATYEQYF
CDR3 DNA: TGTGCCGCTCCCCGGGAGGCCACCTACGAGCAGTACTTC

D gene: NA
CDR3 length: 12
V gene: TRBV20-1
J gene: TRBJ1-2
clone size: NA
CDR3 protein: CSATEIGYGYTF
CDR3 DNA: TGCAGTGCTACTGAAATAGGTTATGGCTACACCTTC

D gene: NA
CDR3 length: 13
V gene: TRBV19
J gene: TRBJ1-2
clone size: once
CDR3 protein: CASSNVDYYGYTF
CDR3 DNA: TGTGCCAGTAGTAATGTGGACTACTATGGCTACACCTTC

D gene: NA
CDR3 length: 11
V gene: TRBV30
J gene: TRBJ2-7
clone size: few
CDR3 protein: CAWSWKHEQYF
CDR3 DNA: TGTGCCTGGAGTTGGAAACACGAGCAGTACTTC

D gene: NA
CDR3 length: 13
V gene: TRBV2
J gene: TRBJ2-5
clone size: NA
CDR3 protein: CASHHWGSPTQYF
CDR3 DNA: TGTGCCAGTCACCACTGGGGCAGTCCGACCCAGTACTTC

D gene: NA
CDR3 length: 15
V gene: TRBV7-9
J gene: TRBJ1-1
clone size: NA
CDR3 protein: CASSFWDKMNTEAFF
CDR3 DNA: TGTGCCAGCAGCTTTTGGGACAAAATGAACACTGAAGCTTTCTTT

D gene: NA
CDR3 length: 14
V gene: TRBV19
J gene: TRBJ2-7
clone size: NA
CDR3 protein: CASSSDSFSYEQYF
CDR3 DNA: TGTGCCAGTAGCTCGGACAGCTTCTCCTACGAGCAGTACTTC

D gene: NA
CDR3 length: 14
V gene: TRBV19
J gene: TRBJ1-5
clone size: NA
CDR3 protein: CASSIQGGNQPQHF
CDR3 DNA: TGTGCCAGTAGTATACAGGGTGGCAATCAGCCCCAGCATTTT

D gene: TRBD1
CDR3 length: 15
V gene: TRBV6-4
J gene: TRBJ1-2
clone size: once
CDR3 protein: CASSDSGTGDYGYTF
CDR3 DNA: TGTGCCAGCAGTGATTCCGGGACAGGGGACTATGGCTACACCTTC

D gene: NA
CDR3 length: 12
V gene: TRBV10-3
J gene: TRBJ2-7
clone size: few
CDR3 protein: CASDPGGYEQYF
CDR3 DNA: TGTGCCTCGGACCCAGGGGGGTACGAGCAGTACTTC

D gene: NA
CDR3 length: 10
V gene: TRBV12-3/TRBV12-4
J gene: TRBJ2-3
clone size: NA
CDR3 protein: CASGGDTQYF
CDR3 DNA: TGTGCCAGCGGTGGGGATACGCAGTATTTT

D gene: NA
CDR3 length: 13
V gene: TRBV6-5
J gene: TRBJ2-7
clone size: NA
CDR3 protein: CASSYTSQNEQYF
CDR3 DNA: TGTGCCAGCAGTTATACGAGTCAGAACGAGCAGTACTTC

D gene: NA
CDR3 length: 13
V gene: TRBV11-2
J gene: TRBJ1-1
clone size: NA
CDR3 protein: CASSLAPETQAFF
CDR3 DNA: TGTGCCAGCAGCTTAGCCCCAGAGACCCAAGCTTTCTTT

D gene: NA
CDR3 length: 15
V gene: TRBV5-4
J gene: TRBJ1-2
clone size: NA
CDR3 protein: CASSLGIQGGYGYTF
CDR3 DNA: TGTGCCAGCAGCTTGGGGATACAGGGAGGGTATGGCTACACCTTC

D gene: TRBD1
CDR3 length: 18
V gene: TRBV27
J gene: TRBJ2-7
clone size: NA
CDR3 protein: CASSRPGQGIRNSYEQYF
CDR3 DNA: TGTGCCAGCAGTCGACCGGGACAGGGAATCCGAAATAGCTACGAGCAGTACTTC

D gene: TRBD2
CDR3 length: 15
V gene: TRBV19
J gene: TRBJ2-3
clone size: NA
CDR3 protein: CASSILAGGSDTQYF
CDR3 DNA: TGTGCCAGTAGTATATTAGCGGGTGGATCAGATACGCAGTATTTT

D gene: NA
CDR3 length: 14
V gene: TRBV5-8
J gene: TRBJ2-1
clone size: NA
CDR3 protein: CASSLEVRGHEQFF
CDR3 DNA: TGTGCCAGCAGCTTGGAGGTGCGGGGTCACGAGCAGTTCTTC

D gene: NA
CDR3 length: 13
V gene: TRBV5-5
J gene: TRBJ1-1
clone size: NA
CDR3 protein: CASSGTANTEAFF
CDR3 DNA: TGTGCCAGCAGCGGGACGGCGAACACTGAAGCTTTCTTT

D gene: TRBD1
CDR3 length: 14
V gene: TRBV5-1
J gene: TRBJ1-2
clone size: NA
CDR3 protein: CASNQGGQGPGYTF
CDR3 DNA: TGCGCCAGCAATCAGGGAGGACAGGGTCCTGGCTACACCTTC

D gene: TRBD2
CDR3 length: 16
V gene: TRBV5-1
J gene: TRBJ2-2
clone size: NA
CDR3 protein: CASSWRAGGPVGELFF
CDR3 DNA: TGCGCCAGCAGCTGGAGAGCGGGGGGGCCGGTCGGGGAGCTGTTTTTT